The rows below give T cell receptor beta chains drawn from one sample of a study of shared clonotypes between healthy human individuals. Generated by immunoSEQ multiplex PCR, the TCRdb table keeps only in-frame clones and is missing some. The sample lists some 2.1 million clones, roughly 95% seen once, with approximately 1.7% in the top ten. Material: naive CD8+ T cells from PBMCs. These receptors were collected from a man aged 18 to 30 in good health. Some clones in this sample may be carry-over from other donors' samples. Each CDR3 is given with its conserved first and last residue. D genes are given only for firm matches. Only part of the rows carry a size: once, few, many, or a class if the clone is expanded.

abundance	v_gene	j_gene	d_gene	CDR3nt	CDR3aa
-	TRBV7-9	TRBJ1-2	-	TGTGCCAGCAGCTCCAGTAGATACGGCAAGAACTATGGCTACACCTTC	CASSSSRYGKNYGYTF
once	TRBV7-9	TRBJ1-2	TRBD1	TGTGCCAGCAGCCCGACAGGGCGGCATCTATATGGCTACACCTTC	CASSPTGRHLYGYTF
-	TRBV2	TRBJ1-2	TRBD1	TGTGCCAGCAGTGGGGGACAGAACTATGGCTACACCTTC	CASSGGQNYGYTF
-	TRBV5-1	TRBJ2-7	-	TGCGCCAGCAGCCTAAACGGGGCCTACGAGCAGTACTTC	CASSLNGAYEQYF
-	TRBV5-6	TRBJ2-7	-	TGTGCCAGCAGCTTCCAGGGCTACGAGCAGTACTTC	CASSFQGYEQYF
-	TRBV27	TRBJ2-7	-	TGTGCCAGCAATTCAGCGCGGGTGGCTCACCTCCCCTACGAGCAGTACTTC	CASNSARVAHLPYEQYF
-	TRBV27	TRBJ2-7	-	TGTGCCAGCAGTTTAGGTGTTAAAAGTCCTACGTCGCAGTACTTC	CASSLGVKSPTSQYF
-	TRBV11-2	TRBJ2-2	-	TGTGCCAGCAGCTTATACAGCAGGGTGGGCGGGGAGCTGTTTTTT	CASSLYSRVGGELFF
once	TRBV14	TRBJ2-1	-	TGTGCCAGCAGCCAAGAGATGGCAGGGCAGTTCTTC	CASSQEMAGQFF
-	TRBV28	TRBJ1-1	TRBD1	TGTGCCAGCAGTTTGCGGAGGGGGCGGGGGTTGCCTGAAGCTTTCTTT	CASSLRRGRGLPEAFF